The 10 T cell receptor beta chains below all came from one sample that was sequenced in a study of blood T cell repertoires in COVID-19. TCRdb's table, derived via immunoSEQ multiplex PCR, lists solely in-frame clones and lacks some. This repertoire shows tens of thousands of clones, about 77% found once; its top ten account for around 32%. Sequencing was performed on peripheral blood. These receptors originate from a human donor in a cohort sampled during active COVID-19.

J is TRBJ2-1 and V is TRBV11-2, with D maybe TRBD1 (6 bases). Germline V lookup: CDR1 SGHAT, CDR2 FQNNGV. Trimming stripped 0 bases from V and 2 bases from J, with 11 bases between. The CDR3 covers 16 residues. The CDR3 loop reads CASSLERQVPYNEQFF. The CDR3 bases are TGTGCCAGCAGCTTAGAGAGACAGGTTCCCTACAATGAGCAGTTCTTC.

This clone was detected once. The chain is built from TRBV5-6 and TRBJ2-1, with TRBD1 matching over 8 bases. The V gene's germline CDR1 is SGHDT and CDR2 YYEEEE. V lost 0 bases and J lost 5; bases outside the gene matches: 10. This CDR3 has 17 amino acids. The CDR3 bases are TGTGCCAGCAGCTTGGGGCCAGGGGGCGCGAATCACAATGAGCAGTTCTTC. It encodes CASSLGPGGANHNEQFF.

V usage is TRBV19 and J usage is TRBJ2-2; 8 bases map to TRBD2. This CDR3 is 14 amino acids long. V dropped 8 bases and J dropped 4; count of bases not matched to a gene: 6. Germline V gene data show CDR1 as LNHDA and CDR2 as SQIVND (reference sequence). CDR3 loop: CASSAGGATGELFF. The CDR3 coding sequence is TGTGCCAGTTCCGCGGGAGGTGCCACCGGGGAGCTGTTTTTT.

This sequence joins TRBV6-5 and TRBJ1-6; a weak D match, TRBD1 (5 bases). Germline CDR1 and CDR2: MNHEY and SVGAGI. Trimming shortened V by 8 bases and J by 6 bases, and 14 bases separated the two germline ends. This CDR3 spans 14 amino acids. CDR3 in amino acids: CASRDSAGNSPLHF. For the CDR3, the DNA is TGTGCCAGCCGGGACTCCGCGGGTAATTCACCCCTCCACTTT.

This sequence joins TRBV5-6 and TRBJ2-5; TRBD2 is a possible D gene (6 bases). The CDR3 consists of 13 residues. The V gene lost 4 bases and the J gene lost 2 bases, with 9 bases spanning the gap. The germline V gene encodes CDR1 SGHDT and CDR2 YYEEEE. This CDR3 is CASSTGTQETQYF. In nucleotides, the CDR3 is TGTGCCAGCAGCACCGGGACTCAAGAGACCCAGTACTTC. The full variable domain, completed using reference TRBV5-6 and TRBJ2-5, is DAGVTQSPTHLIKTRGQQVTLRCSPKSGHDTVSWYQQALGQGPQFIFQYYEEEERQRGNFPDRFSGHQFPNYSSELNVNALLLGDSALYLCASSTGTQETQYFGPGTRLLVL.

The chain employs TRBV27 and TRBJ1-2, with D perhaps matching TRBD1 (5 bases). CDR1 MNHEY and CDR2 SMNVEV come from the germline V gene (reference sequence). CDR3 length equals 13 residues. Trimming took 4 bases from V and 6 from J, leaving 12 bases between them. The CDR3 DNA reads TGTGCCAGCAGTTATCGGGGGAAGGATGGCTACACCTTC. Protein sequence: CASSYRGKDGYTF.

V gene TRBV5-8 combines with J gene TRBJ2-7, with TRBD1 identical over 11 bases. J was trimmed by 5 bases and V by 4 bases; bases with no gene match: 5. Germline-derived CDR1 and CDR2 are SGHTS and YDEGEE. This CDR3 comprises 14 residues. CDR3 DNA sequence: TGTGCCAGCAGCCTAAAGGGACAGGGGGACGAGCAGTACTTC. Protein sequence: CASSLKGQGDEQYF.

This rearrangement joins TRBV7-6 to TRBJ2-4; 8 nucleotides line up with TRBD1. Per germline, CDR1 SGHVS and CDR2 FNYEAQ. The CDR3 covers 16 residues. V was pared by 5 bases and J by 7 bases, with 13 bases of the junction left unmatched. The CDR3 DNA follows: TGTGCCAGCAGCCCTAGCCCAGGGGGCGTTTCGAACATTCAGTACTTC. Its translation is CASSPSPGGVSNIQYF.

This sequence joins TRBV3-1 (or the pseudogene TRBV3-2) and TRBJ1-1; TRBD1 might be the D (6 bases). Germline V lookup: CDR1 LGHDT, CDR2 YNNKEL (reference sequence). This CDR3 is 13 amino acids long. Deletions cut 3 bases from V and 7 bases from J, with 12 bases between. CDR3 region: CASSHGPGDEAFF. CDR3 DNA sequence: TGTGCCAGCAGCCATGGGCCAGGGGATGAAGCTTTCTTT.

There are many counts of this clone. This CDR3 is CASSQELGTSGSGADTQYF. DNA of the CDR3: TGTGCCAGCAGCCAAGAACTAGGGACTAGCGGGAGTGGGGCAGATACGCAGTATTTT. The rearrangement joins TRBV3-1 (or the pseudogene TRBV3-2) to TRBJ2-3; 14 bases are shared with TRBD2. The CDR3 covers 19 residues. Germline loops: CDR1 LGHDT, CDR2 YNNKEL (reference sequence). Trimming removed 0 bases from V and 4 bases from J; junction bases left unmatched: 9.